This T cell receptor (beta chain) came from a study of OX40 agonist ivuxolimab in advanced cancers. Some clones are missing from TCRdb's copy, which holds only in-frame ones; the method was immunoSEQ multiplex PCR. The sample has 90,000 to 100,000 clones; roughly nine tenths are singletons. This CDR3 has 14 amino acids. Germline CDR1 and CDR2: MNHNY and SVGAGI (reference sequence). V gave up 5 bases and J gave up 5 bases; unmatched junction bases: 6. Baseline, cycle 4 day 1, and cycle 7 day 1 were the blood sampling points. The source of this sequence is an adult with an advanced solid tumor such as melanoma, head and neck, liver or kidney cancer. Sequenced material: CD4+ or CD8+ T cells sorted from blood, taken in a trial of the OX40 agonist ivuxolimab. This chain connects TRBV6-6 to TRBJ1-1, with TRBD1 matching 9 bases. The CDR3 reads CASSNPGTGTEAFF. The CDR3 DNA reads as TGTGCCAGCAGTAACCCCGGGACAGGGACTGAAGCTTTCTTT.